The sequence of this T cell receptor (beta chain) was determined in a study of T cell changes during pregnancy in multiple sclerosis. Germline-derived CDR1 and CDR2 are MNHEY and SVGAGI. J was trimmed by 2 bases and V by 0 bases; bases with no gene match: 7. The length of the CDR3 is 16 residues. Repertoires were generated with immunoSEQ multiplex PCR, while TCRdb's copy carries only in-frame clones and drops some. Found here are tens of thousands of clones, approximately 92% of them singletons; the top ten hold over 1%. V gene TRBV6-5 combines with J gene TRBJ2-7, with TRBD1 identical over 7 bases. Specimen: peripheral blood, collected in the third trimester of pregnancy. The sequence was collected from a female donor with multiple sclerosis, enrolled in a pregnancy study. The DNA for the CDR3 is TGTGCCAGCAGTTACTCACTAGGGACAGAGACCTACGAGCAGTACTTC. It encodes CASSYSLGTETYEQYF.